This T cell receptor (beta chain) was sequenced during a study of T cell responses to AZD1222 COVID-19 vaccine. Study-level results: Donors skewed white British and female; clonal diversity was possibly underestimated.

Trimming stripped 6 bases from V and 5 bases from J, with 21 bases between. Germline V gene data show CDR1 as MNHEY and CDR2 as SMNVEV (reference sequence). The CDR3 covers 16 residues. As regards this clone: Its target is not known.

The repertoire was sequenced with immunoSEQ multiplex PCR; TCRdb's copy has only in-frame clones and lacks some. This table has 150,000 to 200,000 clones, 75% to 90% appearing once. The chain links TRBV27 to TRBJ2-3; possibly TRBD1 for D (5 bases). Sample: peripheral blood, taken on day 0 of AZD1222 vaccination. This sequence originates from an adult in good health. In DNA form, the CDR3 reads TGTGCCAGCAGGGACCTAGGACACCGTTCCTTAGATACGCAGTATTTT. This translates into CASRDLGHRSLDTQYF.